This is a list of T cell receptor beta chains from one sample in a study of early T cells in non-severe SARS-CoV-2 infection. In TCRdb, the 5' RACE reads were re-called with MiXCR into one record per CDR3 protein. The sample carries around 35,000 distinct CDR3 sequences, over 5% recorded once. Input material: whole blood. The receptors originated from an adult who was a healthcare worker with PCR-confirmed SARS-CoV-2 infection or an uninfected control (not recorded which). Each CDR3 is given with its conserved first and last residue. D genes are given only for firm matches. Clone size is stated in some rows and not others, as once, few, many or a class when expanded.

d_call j_call v_call clone_size cdr3_nt cdr3_aa
TRBD2 TRBJ2-2 TRBV20-1 many TGCAGTGCTAGGTCGCCGGGAGGGCCTGGGGGGGAGCTGTTTTTT CSARSPGGPGGELFF
TRBD1 TRBJ1-5 TRBV18 NA TGTGCCAGCTCACGTACAGGGGCTAATCAGCCCCAGCATTTT CASSRTGANQPQHF
TRBD1 TRBJ1-5 TRBV4-3 many TGCGCCAGCAGCCAAGAAAAACCGGGACAGGGACAGCCCCAGCATTTT CASSQEKPGQGQPQHF
NA TRBJ2-7 TRBV20-1 NA TGCAGTGCTAGCAACCGGGGAATCTACGAGCAGTACTTC CSASNRGIYEQYF
NA TRBJ2-2 TRBV5-1 many TGCACCTCCCAGGAAGCGAACACCGGGGAGCTGTTTTTT CTSQEANTGELFF
NA TRBJ1-2 TRBV6-6 many TGTGCCAGCAGTCCTAATCAGCGAGGCTACACCTTC CASSPNQRGYTF
TRBD2 TRBJ2-1 TRBV5-4 NA TGTGCCAGCAGCCGCTATCTAGCGGGAGTTACCAATGAGCAGTTCTTC CASSRYLAGVTNEQFF
TRBD1 TRBJ2-3 TRBV6-6 few TGTGCCAGCAACAGGGGGTTAGATACGCAGTATTTT CASNRGLDTQYF
NA TRBJ2-3 TRBV20-1 many TGCAGTGCTACGGACTTGACAGATACGCAGTATTTT CSATDLTDTQYF
TRBD2 TRBJ2-7 TRBV4-2 NA TGTGCCAGCAGCCAAGTCCTAGCGGGAGTAGTCGAGCAGTACTTC CASSQVLAGVVEQYF
NA TRBJ2-3 TRBV25-1 many TGTGCCAGCAGTGATAGCGGTAGGGCAGATACGCAGTATTTT CASSDSGRADTQYF
TRBD1 TRBJ1-1 TRBV27 few TGTGCCAGCAGTTGGGGGACAGGGAACACTGAAGCTTTCTTT CASSWGTGNTEAFF
TRBD2 TRBJ2-1 TRBV5-1 NA TGCGCCAGCAGCCTCATGGGACTAGACAATGAGCAGTTCTTC CASSLMGLDNEQFF
NA TRBJ2-7 TRBV20-1 many TGCAGTGCTAAGTTACAGGGTCGGGAGCAGTACTTC CSAKLQGREQYF
NA TRBJ2-1 TRBV7-2 many TGTGCCAGCAGCCCGCAGACAGCATACAATGAGCAGTTCTTC CASSPQTAYNEQFF
NA TRBJ2-5 TRBV28 few TGTGCCAGCCACAGTTTATACAGGGTTCAAGAGACCCAGTACTTC CASHSLYRVQETQYF
NA TRBJ2-1 TRBV20-1 few TGCAGTGCAATACTGGTCGCTGAGCAGTTCTTC CSAILVAEQFF
NA TRBJ1-6 TRBV7-2 NA TGTGCCAGCAGCTTAGCGATAACAGGGTATTCACCCCTCCACTTT CASSLAITGYSPLHF
NA TRBJ2-5 TRBV6-5 many TGTGCCAGCAGTCCAAAACCGACAGGATTCCAAGAGACCCAGTACTTC CASSPKPTGFQETQYF
TRBD2 TRBJ2-3 TRBV27 many TGTGCCAGCAGTCCGGGACTAGTGCTCACAGATACGCAGTATTTT CASSPGLVLTDTQYF
TRBD2 TRBJ2-3 TRBV12-3/TRBV12-4 few TGTGCCAGCAGTTCCAAACCCGGGACTAGCGGCACAGATACGCAGTATTTT CASSSKPGTSGTDTQYF
NA TRBJ2-7 TRBV29-1 many TGCAGCGTTGACAGGTCCCGAGAGGGATTCTACGAGCAGTACTTC CSVDRSREGFYEQYF
NA TRBJ2-5 TRBV7-3 many TGTGCCAGCAGCCAGGGTCCCGCGGGGGAGACCCAGTACTTC CASSQGPAGETQYF
NA TRBJ2-1 TRBV18 many TGTGCCAGCTCACCGCGTGGGCCTAGCTCCAATGAGCAGTTCTTC CASSPRGPSSNEQFF
NA TRBJ2-3 TRBV29-1 many TGCAGCGTCAGCCCGGGGGCGGATACGCAGTATTTT CSVSPGADTQYF
TRBD2 TRBJ2-6 TRBV20-1 few TGCAGTGCTAGAGATCGGGGGGCTGGGGCCAACGTCCTGACTTTC CSARDRGAGANVLTF
NA TRBJ1-2 TRBV20-1 NA TGCAGTGCTCTGCAGGGGATCGGTGGCTACACCTTC CSALQGIGGYTF
NA TRBJ1-5 TRBV5-6 few TGTGCCAGCAGCTTGACAGAGAGGAGCAATCAGCCCCAGCATTTT CASSLTERSNQPQHF
NA TRBJ2-1 TRBV20-1 medium-sized TGCAGTGGTCGCGGTCGGGGTGAGCAGTTCTTC CSGRGRGEQFF
NA TRBJ2-1 TRBV27 few TGTGCCAGCAGTTCCCATATATCGCCATACAATGAGCAGTTCTTC CASSSHISPYNEQFF
NA TRBJ1-5 TRBV5-5 few TGTGCCAGCAGCTTGTTGAGTGTTCAGCCCCAGCATTTT CASSLLSVQPQHF
NA TRBJ2-7 TRBV7-2 many TGTGCCAGCAGCTTAGGAGGGACTCATACCTACGAGCAGTACTTC CASSLGGTHTYEQYF
TRBD2 TRBJ2-7 TRBV6-6 NA TGTGCCAGCAGTTACTCGGGACTAGCGGGCTCGTGGGGGCTGGTCGAGCAGTACTTC CASSYSGLAGSWGLVEQYF
NA TRBJ2-1 TRBV7-9 many TGTGCCAGCAGCTTAGGTTCTTCTACCAATGAGCAGTTCTTC CASSLGSSTNEQFF
TRBD2 TRBJ2-7 TRBV7-2 many TGTGCCAGCAGCTTACGAGCGGGGGACCCGTACGAGCAGTACTTC CASSLRAGDPYEQYF
NA TRBJ1-3 TRBV18 NA TGTGCCAGCTCACCACCGGCAAACAGCGGAAACACCATATATTTT CASSPPANSGNTIYF
NA TRBJ2-3 TRBV20-1 NA TGCAGTGCTAGAGATCGTTGGGGCGGAGGCACAGATACGCAGTATTTT CSARDRWGGGTDTQYF
TRBD2 TRBJ2-2 TRBV19 NA TGTGCCAGTAGTATACCCGGCGCGGGAGACTCCGGGGAGCTGTTTTTT CASSIPGAGDSGELFF
NA TRBJ2-7 TRBV6-6 NA TGTGCCAGCAGTTATCAGGGTGGTGAATCCTACGAGCAGTACTTC CASSYQGGESYEQYF
TRBD1 TRBJ2-5 TRBV20-1 NA TGCAGTGCTAGGGACAGGGTCCAAGAGACCCAGTACTTC CSARDRVQETQYF
NA TRBJ1-3 TRBV7-2 once TGTGCCAGCAGCTTACAGGGGACCTCTGGAAACACCATATATTTT CASSLQGTSGNTIYF
NA TRBJ2-5 TRBV2 many TGTGCCAGCAGCCGAAAAGGGGTTCAGGAGACCCAGTACTTC CASSRKGVQETQYF
TRBD2 TRBJ2-5 TRBV6-2/TRBV6-3 few TGTGCCAGCAGTCGAGGGACTAGCGGGGGCTTCCCTCAAGAGACCCAGTACTTC CASSRGTSGGFPQETQYF
TRBD2 TRBJ2-1 TRBV7-7 NA TGTGCCAGCAGCTTAGGGCAGGGACTAGCGGGAGCGGGTGAGCAGTTCTTC CASSLGQGLAGAGEQFF
NA TRBJ2-6 TRBV10-1 NA TGCGCCAGCAACCCCCCGAACGGCCCGTTAAACCATGTCTCTGGGGCCAACGTCCTGACTTTC CASNPPNGPLNHVSGANVLTF
NA TRBJ1-5 TRBV28 few TGTGCCAGCAGTTTCGCCAGGCAGGGTAGCAATCAGCCCCAGCATTTT CASSFARQGSNQPQHF
TRBD1 TRBJ1-1 TRBV6-5 few TGTGCCAGCGCCGTAGGGGGCTTGGAAACTGAAGCTTTCTTT CASAVGGLETEAFF
NA TRBJ2-4 TRBV12-3/TRBV12-4 many TGTGCCAGCACCGAGACAGCGTCTTTTGGGATTCAGTACTTC CASTETASFGIQYF
NA TRBJ2-5 TRBV2 few TGTGCCAGCAGTGAAGCGGGCCTCCAGTACTTC CASSEAGLQYF
NA TRBJ2-7 TRBV2 NA TGTGCCAGCGGGCTCAACAGGGTCGGGTACTTC CASGLNRVGYF
NA TRBJ2-1 TRBV10-2 many TGCGCCAGCGGAGGCCGACCCGGGACTCATTACAATGAGCAGTTCTTC CASGGRPGTHYNEQFF